A selection of T cell receptor beta chains follows, all from one sample in a study of blood T cell repertoires in COVID-19. The repertoire was sequenced with immunoSEQ multiplex PCR; TCRdb's copy has only in-frame clones and lacks some. The repertoire holds a few hundred thousand clones, with roughly 89% as singletons. The material sequenced was PBMCs or T cells enriched from blood (not recorded which). The receptor source for this set is a woman between 45 and 65 years old who had recovered from COVID-19. Both conserved end residues are part of each CDR3. The D gene is left open where the match is weak. Some rows have no size entry. The others give once, few or many, or a class for an expanded clone.

D	length	V	J	size	CDR3	DNA
-	12	TRBV28	TRBJ1-1	-	CASSTGQPGAFF	TGTGCCAGCAGCACCGGACAACCGGGAGCTTTCTTT
-	13	TRBV7-9	TRBJ2-5	-	CASTPPGDETQYF	TGTGCCAGCACCCCCCCCGGGGATGAGACCCAGTACTTC
TRBD2	14	TRBV11-2	TRBJ2-5	-	CASNLAGGEETQYF	TGTGCCAGCAACCTAGCGGGGGGAGAGGAGACCCAGTACTTC
-	14	TRBV7-2	TRBJ1-3	-	CASSLGGSGDTIYF	TGTGCCAGCAGCTTAGGGGGAAGCGGAGACACCATATATTTT
-	15	TRBV6-5	TRBJ2-7	once	CASSSRQERNYEQYF	TGTGCCAGCAGTTCCCGACAAGAGAGAAACTACGAGCAGTACTTC
-	15	TRBV19	TRBJ1-2	-	CASRTTAAAQGGYTF	TGTGCCAGTCGGACCACGGCAGCCGCCCAGGGGGGCTACACCTTC
-	13	TRBV6-1	TRBJ1-2	few	CASSEGNGYGYTF	TGTGCCAGCAGTGAGGGCAACGGCTATGGCTACACCTTC
-	16	TRBV7-2	TRBJ2-3	-	CASSPTLQGTTDTQYF	TGTGCCAGCAGCCCGACCCTGCAGGGGACCACAGATACGCAGTATTTT
-	16	TRBV19	TRBJ1-3	-	CASNFGPWSSGNTIYF	TGTGCCAGTAATTTCGGTCCCTGGAGCTCTGGAAACACCATATATTTT
-	15	TRBV5-1	TRBJ1-3	once	CASSLVHGPGNTIYF	TGCGCCAGCAGCTTGGTTCATGGGCCTGGAAACACCATATATTTT
TRBD1	15	TRBV10-3	TRBJ1-1	-	CAISESGQRRVGAFF	TGTGCCATCAGTGAGTCGGGACAGCGAAGGGTTGGGGCTTTCTTT
-	14	TRBV28	TRBJ1-2	-	CASSLLVPAEGYTF	TGTGCCAGCAGTTTATTGGTGCCTGCGGAGGGCTACACCTTC
TRBD2	17	TRBV7-9	TRBJ2-5	-	CASSFMGAGGYQETQYF	TGTGCCAGCAGCTTTATGGGAGCGGGGGGGTACCAAGAGACCCAGTACTTC
TRBD1	17	TRBV28	TRBJ1-5	-	CASSLIRDRGRGQPQHF	TGTGCCAGCAGTCTCATCCGGGACAGGGGGAGGGGTCAGCCCCAGCATTTT
-	12	TRBV3-1/TRBV3-2	TRBJ2-7	-	CASSQIQYEQYF	TGTGCCAGCAGCCAAATTCAATACGAGCAGTACTTC
-	15	TRBV4-1	TRBJ1-2	few	CASSQGTVSNYGYTF	TGCGCCAGCAGCCAAGGAACAGTTTCTAACTATGGCTACACCTTC
-	16	TRBV4-1	TRBJ2-5	-	CASSQDPLGRVKTQYF	TGCGCCAGCAGCCAAGATCCCTTGGGCAGGGTGAAGACCCAGTACTTC
-	14	TRBV9	TRBJ1-2	-	CASGHGVTNYGYTF	TGTGCCAGCGGGCACGGGGTCACTAACTATGGCTACACCTTC
TRBD2	15	TRBV19	TRBJ2-1	-	CASIAAGGPYNEQFF	TGTGCCAGTATCGCAGCGGGGGGGCCGTACAATGAGCAGTTCTTC
-	10	TRBV29-1	TRBJ1-2	-	CSVDPPGTTF	TGCAGCGTTGACCCTCCCGGGACAACGTTC
-	15	TRBV18	TRBJ1-1	-	CASSIRQGSNTEAFF	TGTGCCAGCTCAATCCGGCAGGGTTCTAACACTGAAGCTTTCTTT
TRBD2	15	TRBV6-1	TRBJ2-1	-	CASSEWGGGYNEQFF	TGTGCCAGCAGTGAATGGGGCGGGGGCTACAATGAGCAGTTCTTC
TRBD2	14	TRBV4-2	TRBJ2-7	-	CASSQGTSGDEQYF	TGTGCCAGCAGCCAAGGGACTAGCGGGGATGAGCAGTACTTC
TRBD2	16	TRBV11-2	TRBJ2-1	-	CASSLPGGSSYNEQFF	TGTGCCAGCAGCTTACCGGGGGGGAGCTCCTACAATGAGCAGTTCTTC
TRBD1	15	TRBV2	TRBJ1-5	-	CASSSMTGVGQPQHF	TGTGCCAGCAGTTCAATGACAGGGGTGGGACAGCCCCAGCATTTT
TRBD1	15	TRBV7-2	TRBJ1-2	few	CASSLWTGDTWGYTF	TGTGCCAGCAGCCTATGGACAGGGGACACCTGGGGCTACACCTTC
TRBD1	13	TRBV29-1	TRBJ1-3	-	CSVRRGTGNTIYF	TGCAGCGTGCGCAGGGGGACTGGAAACACCATATATTTT
TRBD1	15	TRBV24-1	TRBJ1-4	-	CATSDPGQGDEKLFF	TGTGCCACCAGTGACCCGGGACAGGGTGATGAAAAACTGTTTTTT
-	15	TRBV28	TRBJ1-1	-	CASSSFLTWNTEAFF	TGTGCCAGCAGCAGTTTCCTGACATGGAACACTGAAGCTTTCTTT